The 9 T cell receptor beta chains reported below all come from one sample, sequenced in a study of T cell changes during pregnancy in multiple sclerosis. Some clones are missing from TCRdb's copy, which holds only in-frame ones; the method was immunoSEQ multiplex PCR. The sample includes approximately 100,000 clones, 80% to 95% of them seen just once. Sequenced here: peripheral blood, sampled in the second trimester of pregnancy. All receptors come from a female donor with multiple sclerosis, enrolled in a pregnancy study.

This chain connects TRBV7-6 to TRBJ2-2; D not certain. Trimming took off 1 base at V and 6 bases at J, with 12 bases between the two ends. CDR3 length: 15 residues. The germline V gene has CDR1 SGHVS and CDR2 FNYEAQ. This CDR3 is CASSLDLRASGELFF. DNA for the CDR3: TGTGCCAGCAGCTTAGACCTGAGAGCGTCCGGGGAGCTGTTTTTT.

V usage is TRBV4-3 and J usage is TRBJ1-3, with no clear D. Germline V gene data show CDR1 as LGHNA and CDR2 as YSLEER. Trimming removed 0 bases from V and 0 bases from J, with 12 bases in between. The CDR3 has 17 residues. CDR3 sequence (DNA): TGCGCCAGCAGCCAAGAAGCGGCCGGCAGCTCTGGAAACACCATATATTTT. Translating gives CASSQEAAGSSGNTIYF.

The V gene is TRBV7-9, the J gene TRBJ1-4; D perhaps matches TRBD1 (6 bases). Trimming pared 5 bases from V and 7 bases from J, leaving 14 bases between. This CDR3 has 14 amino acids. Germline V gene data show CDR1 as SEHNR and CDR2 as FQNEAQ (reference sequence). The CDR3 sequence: CASSQGGVSEKLFF. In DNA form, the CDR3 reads TGTGCCAGCAGCCAAGGGGGTGTAAGTGAAAAACTGTTTTTT.

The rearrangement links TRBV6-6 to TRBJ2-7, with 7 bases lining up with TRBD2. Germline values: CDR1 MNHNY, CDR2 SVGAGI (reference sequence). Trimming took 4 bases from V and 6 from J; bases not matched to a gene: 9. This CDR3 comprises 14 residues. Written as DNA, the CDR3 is TGTGCCAGCAGTTCTCCGGGGAGGGCTAGCGAGCAGTACTTC. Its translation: CASSSPGRASEQYF.

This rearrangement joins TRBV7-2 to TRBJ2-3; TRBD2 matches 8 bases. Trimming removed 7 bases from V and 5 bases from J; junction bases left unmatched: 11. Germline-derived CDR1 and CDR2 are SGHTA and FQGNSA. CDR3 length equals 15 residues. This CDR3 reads CASIEGRLAIDTQYF. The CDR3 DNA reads TGTGCCAGCATCGAGGGCCGACTAGCGATAGATACGCAGTATTTT.

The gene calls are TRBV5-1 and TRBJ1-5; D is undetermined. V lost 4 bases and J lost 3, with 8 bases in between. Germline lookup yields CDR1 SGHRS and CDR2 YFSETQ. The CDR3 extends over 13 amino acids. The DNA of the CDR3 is TGCGCCAGCAGCCTTAGATCCAATCAGCCCCAGCATTTT. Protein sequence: CASSLRSNQPQHF.

The chain's CDR3 is CASSQLRGSEERETQYF. The CDR3 nucleotides are TGCGCCAGCAGCCAACTTAGGGGGTCTGAGGAGAGAGAGACCCAGTACTTC. V usage is TRBV4-1 and J usage is TRBJ2-5, with D possibly TRBD1 on 6 matching bases. Deletions cut 2 bases from V and 4 bases from J, with 20 bases between. CDR3 length: 17 amino acids. CDR1 is MGHRA, CDR2 YSYEKL, per germline.

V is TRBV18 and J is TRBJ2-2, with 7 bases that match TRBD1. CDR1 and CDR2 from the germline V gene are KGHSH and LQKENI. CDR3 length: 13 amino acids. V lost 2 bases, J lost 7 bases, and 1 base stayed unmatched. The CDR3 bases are TGTGCCAGCTCACCAGGGACAGACGGGGAGCTGTTTTTT. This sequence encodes CASSPGTDGELFF.

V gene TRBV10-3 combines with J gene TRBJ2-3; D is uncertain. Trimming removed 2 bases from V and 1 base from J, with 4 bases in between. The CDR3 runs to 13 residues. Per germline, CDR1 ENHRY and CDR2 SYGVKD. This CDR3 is CAISERGTDTQYF. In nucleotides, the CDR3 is TGTGCCATCAGTGAGCGGGGCACAGATACGCAGTATTTT.